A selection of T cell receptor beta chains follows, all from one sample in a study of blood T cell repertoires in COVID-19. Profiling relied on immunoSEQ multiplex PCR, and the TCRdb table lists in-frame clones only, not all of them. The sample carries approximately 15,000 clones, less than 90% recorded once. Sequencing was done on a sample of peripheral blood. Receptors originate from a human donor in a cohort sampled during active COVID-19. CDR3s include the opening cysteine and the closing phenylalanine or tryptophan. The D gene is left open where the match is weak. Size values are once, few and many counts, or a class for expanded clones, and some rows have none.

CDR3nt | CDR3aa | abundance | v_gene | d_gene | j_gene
TGCGCCAGCAGCTTGGAGGGGATGAACACTGAAGCTTTCTTT | CASSLEGMNTEAFF | NA | TRBV5-1 | NA | TRBJ1-1
TGTGCCATCGGTCTCACAGAAGAGACCCAGTACTTC | CAIGLTEETQYF | NA | TRBV10-3 | NA | TRBJ2-5
TGCGCCAGCAGCCAAGAGCCCACAGGGGGAAGGGAGCCCCAGCATTTT | CASSQEPTGGREPQHF | NA | TRBV4-3 | TRBD1 | TRBJ1-5
TGTGCCAGCAGTTCCGCCAGGCGGGCGGGGGATACGCAGTATTTT | CASSSARRAGDTQYF | NA | TRBV28 | NA | TRBJ2-3
TGCGCCAGCAGCCGGGCCGGGACAGTTTACAATGAGCAGTTCTTC | CASSRAGTVYNEQFF | NA | TRBV5-1 | TRBD1 | TRBJ2-1
TGTGCCAGCAGTCAACTGGGGGCCAGCGGTGGATACAATGAGCAGTTCTTC | CASSQLGASGGYNEQFF | NA | TRBV6-6 | NA | TRBJ2-1
TGTGCCAGCAGCCCCAACCTAGCGGCCAGGGGTGAGACCCAGTACTTC | CASSPNLAARGETQYF | NA | TRBV3-1/TRBV3-2 | NA | TRBJ2-5
TGCGCCAGCAGCTTGGGACACATTTACACCTTC | CASSLGHIYTF | NA | TRBV5-1 | NA | TRBJ1-2
TGTGCCAGTAGTCCGGGTAGTGGCAATCAGCCCCAGCATTTT | CASSPGSGNQPQHF | once | TRBV19 | NA | TRBJ1-5
TGTGCCAGCAGTCTCGGAGGGAGTTGGCAGCCCCAGCATTTT | CASSLGGSWQPQHF | NA | TRBV6-2/TRBV6-3 | NA | TRBJ1-5
TGCAGCGTTGGCCTAGCGGGGCGGGAGACCCAGTACTTC | CSVGLAGRETQYF | NA | TRBV29-1 | TRBD2 | TRBJ2-5
TGCGCCAGCAGCTTCCGGACAGACACGAATGAAAAACTGTTTTTT | CASSFRTDTNEKLFF | NA | TRBV4-3 | NA | TRBJ1-4
TGTGCCAGCAGTCCAACAGGGGGCGGTGAAAAACTGTTTTTT | CASSPTGGGEKLFF | NA | TRBV6-4 | TRBD1 | TRBJ1-4
TGTGCCAGCAGTTACCGAGGGACATACTACAATGAGCAGTTCTTC | CASSYRGTYYNEQFF | once | TRBV6-2/TRBV6-3 | NA | TRBJ2-1
TGTGCCAGCAGGAACAGGGTTGGAGATGAAAAACTGTTTTTT | CASRNRVGDEKLFF | few | TRBV2 | NA | TRBJ1-4
TGTGCCAGCAGTCCACCGGGACTAGCGGGAGGGCTCTACAATGAGCAGTTCTTC | CASSPPGLAGGLYNEQFF | few | TRBV28 | TRBD2 | TRBJ2-1
TGCGCCAGCAGCCAAGATGGAAATCGGGTTACCACTGAAGCTTTCTTT | CASSQDGNRVTTEAFF | NA | TRBV4-1 | NA | TRBJ1-1
TGTGCCAGCTTTTCTACCGGGACAGGCACCCTCTACACCTTC | CASFSTGTGTLYTF | NA | TRBV28 | TRBD1 | TRBJ1-2
TGCGCCAGCGGGACAGGGTTCGACGAGCAGTACTTC | CASGTGFDEQYF | once | TRBV5-1 | TRBD1 | TRBJ2-7
TGCGCCAGCAGCTTGGACTACCGCGACAATGAGCAGTTCTTC | CASSLDYRDNEQFF | NA | TRBV5-1 | NA | TRBJ2-1
TGTGCCTGGAGTGTTACCTACGAGCAGTACTTC | CAWSVTYEQYF | NA | TRBV30 | NA | TRBJ2-7
TGTGCCAGCTCACCACCGACTAGTCGACAAGAGACCCAGTACTTC | CASSPPTSRQETQYF | NA | TRBV18 | NA | TRBJ2-5
TGTGCCAGCAGCGTAGCTGCGAGACAGGGGGCAAGTGAGCAGTTCTTC | CASSVAARQGASEQFF | once | TRBV9 | TRBD1 | TRBJ2-1
TGTGCCAGCAGTCGCGACAGGACCGGGGCCAACGTCCTGACTTTC | CASSRDRTGANVLTF | NA | TRBV6-6 | NA | TRBJ2-6
TGCGCCAGCAGCGCGGGACAGGCGAACACTGAAGCTTTCTTT | CASSAGQANTEAFF | once | TRBV5-1 | TRBD1 | TRBJ1-1
TGCGCCAGCAGCCGGGACCAGGGACAGGGCGGCTATGGCTACACCTTC | CASSRDQGQGGYGYTF | once | TRBV5-1 | TRBD1 | TRBJ1-2
TGTGCCAGCAGCCCAGGGGGAGGCCACGAGCAGTACTTC | CASSPGGGHEQYF | NA | TRBV7-8 | NA | TRBJ2-7
TGTGCCAGCAGCCCCGGACTAGCGTTAGTTTCCGGGGAGCTGTTTTTT | CASSPGLALVSGELFF | NA | TRBV7-9 | TRBD2 | TRBJ2-2
TGTGCCAGCAGCAGGGACAGGGTGAGCTATGGCTACACCTTC | CASSRDRVSYGYTF | NA | TRBV28 | TRBD1 | TRBJ1-2
TGTGCCAGCAGTTCTCCGGGACTAGCGGGGACCTACGAGCAGTACTTC | CASSSPGLAGTYEQYF | NA | TRBV28 | TRBD2 | TRBJ2-7
TGTGCCAGCAGTCGCCCTTCGACAGCCCTTAATGAAAAACTGTTTTTT | CASSRPSTALNEKLFF | NA | TRBV6-6 | NA | TRBJ1-4
TGCGCCAGCAGCTTGACAGGGTCGATGAACACTGAAGCTTTCTTT | CASSLTGSMNTEAFF | once | TRBV5-1 | NA | TRBJ1-1
TGTGCCAGCAGTGACAGGGGGCATGACACTGAAGCTTTCTTT | CASSDRGHDTEAFF | few | TRBV2 | TRBD1 | TRBJ1-1
TGTGCCAGCAGCTTGGCGAGCTCTGGAAACACCATATATTTT | CASSLASSGNTIYF | NA | TRBV5-4 | NA | TRBJ1-3
TGTGCCAGCAGTTACTCTTTGATGGGGCGTAGGTACGAGCAGTACTTC | CASSYSLMGRRYEQYF | NA | TRBV6-6 | NA | TRBJ2-7
TGTGCCAGCAGCTCCCAGGACAGGGGGAAGTACTTC | CASSSQDRGKYF | NA | TRBV5-4 | TRBD1 | TRBJ2-7
TGTGCCAGCAGCTTAGCCTACAGGGGCACAGATACGCAGTATTTT | CASSLAYRGTDTQYF | NA | TRBV11-3 | NA | TRBJ2-3
TGTGCCAGCAGCCAAGCGGCTCACGGCGGATACGAGCAGTACTTC | CASSQAAHGGYEQYF | few | TRBV3-1/TRBV3-2 | NA | TRBJ2-7
TGTGCCAGCTCAGAGGTCAACCTGAAGAAAGAGACCCAGTACTTC | CASSEVNLKKETQYF | NA | TRBV18 | NA | TRBJ2-5
TGCGCCAGCAGCTTTTTATCCCAACGGGGGGCTCAAGAGACCCAGTACTTC | CASSFLSQRGAQETQYF | NA | TRBV5-1 | NA | TRBJ2-5
TGTGCCAGCAGCCCGCAGGGGGCCCTAGGGACTGAAGCTTTCTTT | CASSPQGALGTEAFF | NA | TRBV7-2 | TRBD1 | TRBJ1-1
TGTGCCAGCTCCCTAGCGGGAAGGTACAATGAGCAGTTCTTC | CASSLAGRYNEQFF | once | TRBV6-6 | TRBD2 | TRBJ2-1
TGCGCCAGCAGCCAAGATTTGGGACTCACGCAAGAGACCCAGTACTTC | CASSQDLGLTQETQYF | once | TRBV4-3 | NA | TRBJ2-5
TGTGCCAGCAGCTTTCTCGCCGGGGAGCTGTTTTTT | CASSFLAGELFF | NA | TRBV7-2 | NA | TRBJ2-2
TGTGCCAGCAGCGCGGGACTAGCGGGCGGGGAGCTGTTTTTT | CASSAGLAGGELFF | NA | TRBV5-4 | TRBD2 | TRBJ2-2
TGTGCCAGTAGTATAGACATACAGGGTTACGAGCAGTACTTC | CASSIDIQGYEQYF | NA | TRBV19 | NA | TRBJ2-7
TGTGCCACCAGCAGTAGACAGGGGGGGGTCGCAGATACGCAGTATTTT | CATSSRQGGVADTQYF | NA | TRBV15 | TRBD1 | TRBJ2-3
TGCGCCAGCTCTACAGGGGGAGATACGCAGTATTTT | CASSTGGDTQYF | NA | TRBV5-1 | TRBD1 | TRBJ2-3
TGTGCCAGCAGTTACTCGACAGGGAACACTGAAGCTTTCTTT | CASSYSTGNTEAFF | NA | TRBV6-6 | NA | TRBJ1-1
TGTGCCAGCAGTCCCAGGGACAGGGCGGACTTCTTC | CASSPRDRADFF | NA | TRBV12-3/TRBV12-4 | TRBD1 | TRBJ2-1